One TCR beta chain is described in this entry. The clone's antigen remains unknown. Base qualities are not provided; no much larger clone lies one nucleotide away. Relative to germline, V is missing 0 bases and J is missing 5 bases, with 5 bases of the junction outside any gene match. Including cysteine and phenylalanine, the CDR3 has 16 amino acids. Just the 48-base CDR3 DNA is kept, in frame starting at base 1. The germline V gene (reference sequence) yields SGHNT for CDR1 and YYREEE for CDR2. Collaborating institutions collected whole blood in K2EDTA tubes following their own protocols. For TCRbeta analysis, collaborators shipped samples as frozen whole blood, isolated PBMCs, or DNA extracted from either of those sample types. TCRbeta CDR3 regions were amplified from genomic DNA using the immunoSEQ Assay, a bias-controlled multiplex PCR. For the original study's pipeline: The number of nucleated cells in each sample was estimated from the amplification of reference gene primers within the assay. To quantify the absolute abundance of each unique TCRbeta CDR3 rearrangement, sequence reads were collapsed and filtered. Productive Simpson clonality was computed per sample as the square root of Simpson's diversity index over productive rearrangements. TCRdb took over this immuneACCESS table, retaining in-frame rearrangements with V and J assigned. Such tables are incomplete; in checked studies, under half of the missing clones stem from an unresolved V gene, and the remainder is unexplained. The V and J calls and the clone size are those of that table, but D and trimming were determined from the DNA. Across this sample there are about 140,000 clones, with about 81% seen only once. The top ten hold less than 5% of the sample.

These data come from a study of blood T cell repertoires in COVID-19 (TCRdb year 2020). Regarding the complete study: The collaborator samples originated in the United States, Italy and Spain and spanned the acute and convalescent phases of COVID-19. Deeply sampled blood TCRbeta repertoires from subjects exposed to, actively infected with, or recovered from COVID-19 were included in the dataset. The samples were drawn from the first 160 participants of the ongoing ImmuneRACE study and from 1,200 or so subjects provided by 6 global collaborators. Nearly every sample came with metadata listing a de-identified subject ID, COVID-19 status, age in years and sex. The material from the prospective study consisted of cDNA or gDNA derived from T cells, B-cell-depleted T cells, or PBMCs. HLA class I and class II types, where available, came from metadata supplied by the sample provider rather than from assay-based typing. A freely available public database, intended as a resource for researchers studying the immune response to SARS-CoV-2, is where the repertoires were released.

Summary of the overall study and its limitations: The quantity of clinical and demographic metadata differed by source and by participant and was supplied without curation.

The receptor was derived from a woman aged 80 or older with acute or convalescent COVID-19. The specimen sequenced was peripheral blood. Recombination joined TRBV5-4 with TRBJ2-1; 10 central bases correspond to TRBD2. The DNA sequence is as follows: TGTGCCAGCAGCTTGGGTGGAGCGGGGGGGCACAATGAGCAGTTCTTC. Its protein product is CASSLGGAGGHNEQFF. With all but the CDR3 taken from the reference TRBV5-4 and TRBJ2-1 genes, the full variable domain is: ETGVTQSPTHLIKTRGQQVTLRCSSQSGHNTVSWYQQALGQGPQFIFQYYREEENGRGNFPPRFSGLQFPNYSSELNVNALELDDSALYLCASSLGGAGGHNEQFFGPGTRLTVL.